This paragraph covers one T cell receptor beta chain sequence. Per the original data handling: The authors estimated nucleated cell counts from reference gene primer amplification. Clones were sequenced by immunoSEQ multiplex PCR, and TCRdb holds only the in-frame ones, with some missing. The DNA gave D and trimming, while V, J and clone size come from that table. The table includes about 43,000 clones, roughly 86% detected once. This specimen comes from a study of blood T cell repertoires in COVID-19. Turning to the study itself: There were acute and convalescent COVID-19 samples, and they came from the United States, Italy and Spain.

V shed 5 bases and J 5 bases; nucleotides not matched to a gene: 4. This CDR3 region has 13 residues. Germline loops: CDR1 LNHDA, CDR2 SQIVND (reference sequence). The sequenced sample consisted of peripheral blood. The V call is TRBV19, the J call TRBJ1-1, with 8 bases that match TRBD1. The sequence was collected from a man between 60 and 75 years old with active COVID-19. The CDR3 loop is CASSATGDTEAFF. The CDR3 DNA sequence: TGTGCCAGTAGTGCGACAGGGGATACTGAAGCTTTCTTT.